This TCR beta chain was sequenced for a study of siplizumab effects on memory and regulatory T cells. General observations from the study: Suppressive function of proliferating Tregs from siplizumab cultures was not confirmed. Unstimulated subset assignment was obtained for only a minor fraction of alloreactive clones. Naive T cells seemed more diverse than memory cells and seemed major alloresponse contributors.

Remarks on this clone: The target antigen is unknown.

CDR3 length equals 14 residues. The germline V gene encodes CDR1 MDHEN and CDR2 SYDVKM. V gave up 7 bases and J gave up 3 bases, with 16 bases separating them. About 91,000 TCR templates were measured in each sample. Sequencing was performed with immunoSEQ multiplex PCR; in TCRdb, only in-frame clones are kept and a portion is missing. Of 99,000 or so clones listed, roughly 94% were seen once; the top ten hold approximately 1.4%. The receptor's source is a human donor in good health. Sample: non-Treg CD4+ T cells sorted from blood. The chain employs TRBV28 and TRBJ2-7; D possibly uses TRBD1 or TRBD2 (5 bases each). The CDR3 nucleotides are TGTGCCAGCAATCTGGGGGACCCTCGCTACGAGCAGTACTTC. Residues: CASNLGDPRYEQYF.